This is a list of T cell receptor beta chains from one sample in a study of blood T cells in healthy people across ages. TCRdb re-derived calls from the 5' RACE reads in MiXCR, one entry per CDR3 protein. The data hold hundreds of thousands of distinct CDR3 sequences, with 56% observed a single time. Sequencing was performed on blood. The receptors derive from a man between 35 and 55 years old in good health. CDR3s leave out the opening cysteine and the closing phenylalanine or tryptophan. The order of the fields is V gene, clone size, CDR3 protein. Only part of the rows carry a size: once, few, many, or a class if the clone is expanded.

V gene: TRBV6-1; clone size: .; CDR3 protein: ASIGLVTGRADTQY
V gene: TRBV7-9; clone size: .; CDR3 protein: ASSLVGTLTDTQY
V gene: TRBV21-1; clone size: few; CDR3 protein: ASSKGEVGNIQY
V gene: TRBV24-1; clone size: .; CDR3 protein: ATSDPGHARSYNEQY
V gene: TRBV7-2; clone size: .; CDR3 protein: ASSASGTGGETQY
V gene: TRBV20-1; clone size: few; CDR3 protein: SASPTNNEQF
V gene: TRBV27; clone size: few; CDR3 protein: ASSLSQKGAANEKLF
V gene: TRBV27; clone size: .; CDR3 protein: ASSFSGSGVEQY
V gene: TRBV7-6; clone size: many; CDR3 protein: ASSLGQGSSPLH
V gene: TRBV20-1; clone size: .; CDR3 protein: SARAFLGLPTDTQY
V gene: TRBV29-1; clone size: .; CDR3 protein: SVELGRVAKNIQY
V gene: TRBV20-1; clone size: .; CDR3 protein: SARAWREVSYEQY
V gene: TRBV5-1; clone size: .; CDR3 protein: ASSLDPGQARTLH
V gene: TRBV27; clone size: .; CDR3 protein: ASSYIASTDTQY
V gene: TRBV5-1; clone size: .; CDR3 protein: ASSLVGDRVVSGANVLT
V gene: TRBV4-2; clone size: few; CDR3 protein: ASSIGTQDSPLH
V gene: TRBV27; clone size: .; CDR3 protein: ASSSSRNGYT
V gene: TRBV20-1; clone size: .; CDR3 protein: SARQIAGGETQY
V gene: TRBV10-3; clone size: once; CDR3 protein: AISPSDTDTQY
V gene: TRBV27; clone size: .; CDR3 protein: ASSLSIVGVTSGANVLT
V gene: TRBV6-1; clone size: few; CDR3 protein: ASHQGTGNYEQY
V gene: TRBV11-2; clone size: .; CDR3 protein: ASRRYPNIYEQY
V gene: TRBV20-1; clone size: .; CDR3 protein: SARDPLLGAAY
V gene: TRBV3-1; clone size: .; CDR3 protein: ASSQPGLAGKYEQY
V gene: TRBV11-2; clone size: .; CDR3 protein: ASSLHPRGAQTQY
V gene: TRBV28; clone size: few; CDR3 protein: ASSGLLVQEQY
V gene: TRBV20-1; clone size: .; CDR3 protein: SAGRVNEQF
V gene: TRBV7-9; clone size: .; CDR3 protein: ASSPEAATNENLF
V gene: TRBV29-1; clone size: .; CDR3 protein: SVKTRDVNGYT
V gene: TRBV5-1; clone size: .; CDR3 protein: ASSLGFGYEQY
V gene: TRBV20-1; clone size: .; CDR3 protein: SARGRGRRNDERY
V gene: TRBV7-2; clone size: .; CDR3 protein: ASSLVAYNEQF
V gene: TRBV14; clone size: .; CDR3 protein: ASSQDRVLGYT
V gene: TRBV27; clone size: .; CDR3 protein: ASSKNRESLTGELF
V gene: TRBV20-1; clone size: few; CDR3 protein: SASTLADPSYEQY
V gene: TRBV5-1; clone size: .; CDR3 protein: ASSLGQGHAGELF
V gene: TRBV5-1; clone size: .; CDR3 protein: ASSPFPYNYGYT
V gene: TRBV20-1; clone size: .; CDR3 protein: NAGADRGGYT
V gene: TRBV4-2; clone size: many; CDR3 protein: ASSQDYGTDEETQY
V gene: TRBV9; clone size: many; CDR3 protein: ASSGYKEGVTYGYT
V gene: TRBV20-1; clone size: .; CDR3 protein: SARDPGASSGNTIY
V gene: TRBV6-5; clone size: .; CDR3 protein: ASTINVGTSSAGGYT
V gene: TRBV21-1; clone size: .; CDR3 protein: ASSKGPGGNEQF
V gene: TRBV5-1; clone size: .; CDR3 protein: ASTEGRGAYEQY
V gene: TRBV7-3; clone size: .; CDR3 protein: ASSADSANTEAF
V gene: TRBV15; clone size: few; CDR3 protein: ATSRDHVDEQY